This paragraph reports one TCR beta chain. Each sample yielded at least 5 micrograms of PBMC total RNA. A J-beta primer mix and a sample-barcoded 5' primer were used in a second PCR of roughly 7 to 12 cycles. TCRdb processed the 5' RACE reads anew with MiXCR; each CDR3 protein has one entry. This sample carries 850,000 to 1,000,000 distinct CDR3 sequences, roughly 52% of them seen once, and the ten largest clones take roughly 13%. These data originate in a study of blood T cells in healthy people across ages. At the level of the study: Researchers report that template switching captured about one barcoded beta molecule per two T cells.

The CDR3 is made up of 13 amino acids. Germline V lookup: CDR1 LGHNT, CDR2 FRNRAP. V lost 0 bases to trimming and J lost 12 bases, with 12 bases between them. V and J are TRBV12-5 and TRBJ2-1; a weak D match, TRBD1 (5 bases). Material: blood. The receptor was isolated from a man aged 25 to 45 in good health. The CDR3 nucleotides read TGTGCTAGTGGTTTGGTAGGGCCAGGGTCGCAGTTCTTC. This codes for CASGLVGPGSQFF.